Sequencing of this T cell receptor (beta chain) was carried out in a study of molecular identifiers for immune sequencing clone quantification. Germline V gene sequence: CDR1 SGHTA, CDR2 FQGTGA. This CDR3 spans 16 amino acids. V shed 2 bases and J 5 bases; nucleotides not matched to a gene: 2. Via MiXCR, TCRdb re-called the PCR reads, giving one row per CDR3 protein. The sample includes 550,000 to 750,000 distinct CDR3 sequences, 15% to 20% of them seen just once. Naive CD8 T cells, phenotype CD8+CD4-CCR7+CD45RA+, were sorted. The specimen sequenced was naive CD8+ T cells from blood, with Jurkat cell RNA spiked in. Subset defined: FACS-sorted CD8+CD4-CCR7+CD45RA+ naive T cells. V and J are TRBV7-3 and TRBJ2-1, with TRBD2 identical over 14 bases. The sequence derives from a human donor in good health. Some libraries in this study had Jurkat cell RNA spiked in. The CDR3 loop reads CASSLGLAGGHNEQFF. As DNA, the CDR3 is TGTGCCAGCAGCTTAGGACTAGCGGGAGGCCACAATGAGCAGTTCTTC. The full variable domain, in which reference TRBV7-3 and TRBJ2-1 provide the parts outside the CDR3, is GAGVSQTPSNKVTEKGKYVELRCDPISGHTALYWYRQSLGQGPEFLIYFQGTGAADDSGLPNDRFFAVRPEGSVSTLKIQRTERGDSAVYLCASSLGLAGGHNEQFFGPGTRLTVL.